The entry below gives a single T cell receptor beta chain sequence along with its context. Its antigen is unknown. The CDR3 covers 14 residues. The germline CDR1 and CDR2 sequences are MNHEY and SVGAGI. This entry is derived from a study of monozygotic twins with inflammatory bowel disease. Whole-study findings and limits: The existence of one strong signal or clonotype linked to IBD lacked support.

TCRdb reprocessed the 5' RACE reads, keeping one entry per CDR3 protein, no DNA. The data include 350,000 to 400,000 distinct CDR3 sequences; the top ten clones carry approximately 2.4%. The gene calls are TRBV6-5 and TRBJ2-7; checking the TCRdb D call of TRBD1 is not possible without DNA. The TCR was taken from a human donor with ulcerative colitis or Crohn's disease, or a healthy co-twin of an affected twin (not recorded which). Sample: blood. This CDR3 reads CASSYSRQGNEQYF.